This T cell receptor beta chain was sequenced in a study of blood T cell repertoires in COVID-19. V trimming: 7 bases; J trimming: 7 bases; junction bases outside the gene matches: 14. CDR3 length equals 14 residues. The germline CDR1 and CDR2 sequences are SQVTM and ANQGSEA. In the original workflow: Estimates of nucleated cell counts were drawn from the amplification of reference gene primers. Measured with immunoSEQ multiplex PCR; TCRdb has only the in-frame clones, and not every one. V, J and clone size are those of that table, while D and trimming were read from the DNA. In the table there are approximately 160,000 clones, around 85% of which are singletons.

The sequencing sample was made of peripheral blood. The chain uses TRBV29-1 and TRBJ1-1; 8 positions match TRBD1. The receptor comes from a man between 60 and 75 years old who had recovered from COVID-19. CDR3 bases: TGCAGCGGTCATGAGCCTCAGGGGGCCGATGAAGCTTTCTTT. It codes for CSGHEPQGADEAFF.